This T cell receptor (beta chain) was sequenced during a study of blood T cell repertoires in COVID-19. The CDR3 has 14 residues. Trimming removed 6 bases from V and 1 base from J, with 9 bases in between. Germline V gives CDR1 SEHNR, CDR2 FQNEAQ (reference sequence). Authors' methods: It was from reference gene primer amplification that nucleated cell counts were estimated. Profiling relied on immunoSEQ multiplex PCR, and the TCRdb table lists in-frame clones only, not all of them. D and trimming come from the DNA, and the V and J calls and clone size come from that table. There are under 300,000 clones in the sample; 90% occur only once, and approximately 2.1% lies in the top ten. This clone was counted a single time.

The chain carries TRBV7-9 and TRBJ1-4; D unresolved. The sequence was obtained from a woman aged 60 to 75 with COVID-19, enrolled during active disease. The sequencing input was peripheral blood. In DNA form, the CDR3 reads TGTGCCAGCAGACCCTTACAAACTAATGAAAAACTGTTTTTT. Encoded protein: CASRPLQTNEKLFF.